A selection of T cell receptor beta chains follows, all from one sample in a study of cytotoxic CD8 clonotypes in ibrutinib-treated CLL. The protocol was immunoSEQ multiplex PCR, while the TCRdb copy is restricted to in-frame clones and leaves out a portion. The data show about 68,000 clones, around 68% seen once. This material consisted of PBMCs, taken after 12 months of ibrutinib treatment. These receptors all stem from a human donor with chronic lymphocytic leukemia. CDR3s include the opening cysteine and the closing phenylalanine or tryptophan. The D gene is left open where the match is weak. Where a row states a size, it is once, few, many or the class of an expanded clone; other rows omit it.

>TRBJ2-7|NA|NA|TRBV30
TGTGCCTGGAGTGAGGGAAGTTCCTACGAGCAGTACTTC
CAWSEGSSYEQYF
>TRBJ2-2|NA|NA|TRBV9
TGTGCCAGCAGCGTTAGGGAGACTAACACCGGGGAGCTGTTTTTT
CASSVRETNTGELFF
>TRBJ2-2|TRBD2|NA|TRBV10-3
TGTGCCATCAGTGTACGGGGGGGCGAAGCCGGGGAGCTGTTTTTT
CAISVRGGEAGELFF
>TRBJ1-6|NA|NA|TRBV5-1
TGCGCCAGCAGCTTGGACAGGGAAGGCTCACCCCTCCACTTT
CASSLDREGSPLHF
>TRBJ1-4|NA|NA|TRBV27
TGTGCCAGCACTCCCTCCGGACAGTGGAAGGGAAAACTGTTTTTT
CASTPSGQWKGKLFF
>TRBJ1-1|NA|NA|TRBV9
TGTGCCAGCAGCGCCCAGGCGAGGGTCAGTAGCACTGAAGCTTTCTTT
CASSAQARVSSTEAFF
>TRBJ2-4|TRBD2|NA|TRBV5-1
TGCGCCAGCAGGTTAGGACTAGCGGGGGACCTAGCCAAAAACATTCAGTACTTC
CASRLGLAGDLAKNIQYF
>TRBJ1-1|NA|once|TRBV19
TGTGCCAGTAGTATCGGGACCGCCTTTGGAGCTTTCTTT
CASSIGTAFGAFF
>TRBJ1-2|NA|NA|TRBV18
TGTGCCAGCTCACCAATGGGGAGGAATCCTGCTAACTATGGCTACACCTTC
CASSPMGRNPANYGYTF
>TRBJ2-3|NA|once|TRBV5-4
TGTGCCAGCAGCTTGGAGGGGTCCACAGATACGCAGTATTTT
CASSLEGSTDTQYF
>TRBJ2-7|TRBD1|NA|TRBV27
TGTGCCAGCAGTTTGCAGAGGGGGCTGGGGAACGAGCAGTACTTC
CASSLQRGLGNEQYF